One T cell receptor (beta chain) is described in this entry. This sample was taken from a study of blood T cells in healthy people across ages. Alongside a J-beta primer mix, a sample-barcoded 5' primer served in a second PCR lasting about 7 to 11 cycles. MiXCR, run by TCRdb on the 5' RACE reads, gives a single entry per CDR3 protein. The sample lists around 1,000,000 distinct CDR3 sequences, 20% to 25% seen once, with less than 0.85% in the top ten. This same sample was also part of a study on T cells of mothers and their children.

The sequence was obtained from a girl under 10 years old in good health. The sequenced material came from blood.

The CDR3 spells CASSLVGGAGTDTQYF. The CDR3 bases are TGTGCCAGCAGCTTAGTAGGGGGGGCCGGCACAGATACGCAGTATTTT. This chain connects TRBV7-9 to TRBJ2-3; TRBD2 is a possible D gene (7 bases). CDR1 and CDR2 (germline): SEHNR, FQNEAQ (reference sequence). The V end was cut by 1 base, the J end by 1 base, with 12 bases between. The CDR3 runs 16 residues.